A selection of T cell receptor beta chains follows, all from one sample in a study of cytomegalovirus exposure and HLA in healthy donors. The assay was immunoSEQ multiplex PCR, and TCRdb's table has in-frame clones only and misses some. The data hold 150,000 to 200,000 clones, with under 80% observed a single time. The source material was PBMCs. The origin of the receptors is a female donor in good health and CMV-seronegative. Each CDR3 is given with its conserved first and last residue. The D gene is left open where the match is weak. Expanded clones get a size class; other rows say once, few or many, or leave the size out.

clone size	D gene	V gene	J gene	CDR3 DNA	CDR3 protein
NA	TRBD1	TRBV15	TRBJ1-5	TGTGCCACCAGCAAAGACAGGGGCTATAGCAATCAGCCCCAGCATTTT	CATSKDRGYSNQPQHF
NA	TRBD1	TRBV7-6	TRBJ1-1	TGTGCCAGCATGGGGCGAGAGGGGGCGCTGACTGAAGCTTTCTTT	CASMGREGALTEAFF
NA	TRBD1	TRBV13	TRBJ2-1	TGTGCCAGCAGCTCCCGGACAGGGTACGGCCAATACAATGAGCAGTTCTTC	CASSSRTGYGQYNEQFF
NA	NA	TRBV18	TRBJ1-4	TGTGCCAGCTCACCACAACAGGGAGATACTAATGAAAAACTGTTTTTT	CASSPQQGDTNEKLFF
NA	NA	TRBV7-9	TRBJ1-1	TGTGCCAGCAGCTTAGCGGCGGCCCCTGGTGAAGCTTTCTTT	CASSLAAAPGEAFF
NA	NA	TRBV19	TRBJ1-6	TGTGCCAGTACCCCGGGAGACTATAATTCACCCCTCCACTTT	CASTPGDYNSPLHF
NA	NA	TRBV30	TRBJ1-4	TGTGCCTGGAGTGTACGTGGCATGGGGAGGCCTATCCCTAATGAAAAACTGTTTTTT	CAWSVRGMGRPIPNEKLFF
once	NA	TRBV2	TRBJ1-2	TGTGCCAGCAGTGATCGATCCGGAGCTAACTATGGCTACACCTTC	CASSDRSGANYGYTF
NA	TRBD1	TRBV4-2	TRBJ1-1	TGTGCCAGCAGCCAAGAAAGGGGGCTTGCTTTCTTT	CASSQERGLAFF
NA	TRBD1	TRBV30	TRBJ1-5	TGTGCCTGGAGTGGTGGGACAGGGATTCAGCCCCAGCATTTT	CAWSGGTGIQPQHF
few	TRBD2	TRBV7-6	TRBJ2-7	TGTGCCAGCAGCTTATCGTACCCCACTAGCGGGGGGAACTACGAGCAGTACTTC	CASSLSYPTSGGNYEQYF
NA	NA	TRBV4-1	TRBJ2-6	TGCGCCAGCAGCCAGACCTCCCCCGGGTCCTCTGGGGCCAACGTCCTGACTTTC	CASSQTSPGSSGANVLTF
few	TRBD1	TRBV4-2	TRBJ2-7	TGTGCCAGCAGCCAAGGCACAGGGGGCTTCGACGAGCAGTACTTC	CASSQGTGGFDEQYF
NA	NA	TRBV7-8	TRBJ1-1	TGTGCCAGCAGCTTATCCGGGAACACTGAAGCTTTCTTT	CASSLSGNTEAFF
NA	NA	TRBV15	TRBJ2-3	TGTGCCACCAGCAGAGATCTCTACCGCACAGATACGCAGTATTTT	CATSRDLYRTDTQYF
NA	TRBD1	TRBV6-5	TRBJ1-1	TGTGCCAGCAGTCGGACAGGTGACACTGAAGCTTTCTTT	CASSRTGDTEAFF
NA	TRBD1	TRBV5-1	TRBJ2-1	TGCGCCAGCAGCTTGGAGGGACAGGGCTACAATGAGCAGTTCTTC	CASSLEGQGYNEQFF
NA	NA	TRBV6-1	TRBJ2-1	TGTGCCAGCCGGGAACCTTACAATGAGCAGTTCTTC	CASREPYNEQFF
NA	NA	TRBV5-6	TRBJ1-2	TGTGCCAGCAGCTTGGCCAGGGCATACTATGGCTACACCTTC	CASSLARAYYGYTF
NA	TRBD1	TRBV7-8	TRBJ2-5	TGTGCCAGCAGCTCAGGGGGACGGGAGACCCAGTACTTC	CASSSGGRETQYF
once	TRBD2	TRBV2	TRBJ2-3	TGTGCCAGCAGTGATGAGTGGGGGGGAATCACAGATACGCAGTATTTT	CASSDEWGGITDTQYF
NA	TRBD2	TRBV2	TRBJ2-4	TGTGCCAGCAGGCAGACTAGCGGGAGCACCCTAGCTAAAAACATTCAGTACTTC	CASRQTSGSTLAKNIQYF
few	TRBD2	TRBV9	TRBJ2-1	TGTGCCAGCAGCGCGCGACTAGCGGCTTACAATGAGCAGTTCTTC	CASSARLAAYNEQFF
NA	NA	TRBV10-3	TRBJ1-1	TGTGCCATCAGTGATGGGGGGAAGGCTTTCTTT	CAISDGGKAFF
few	NA	TRBV4-2	TRBJ2-7	TGTGCCAGCAGCCAAGCCATACAGGAACGCTCCTACGAGCAGTACTTC	CASSQAIQERSYEQYF
NA	NA	TRBV6-1	TRBJ2-7	TGTGCCAGCAACTTTCCAAGGGGCCAGAACTACGAGCAGTACTTC	CASNFPRGQNYEQYF
NA	TRBD1	TRBV9	TRBJ2-2	TGTGCCAGCAGCGTACCCGGGACAGGGGACGTAAACACCGGGGAGCTGTTTTTT	CASSVPGTGDVNTGELFF
few	TRBD1	TRBV5-1	TRBJ2-5	TGCGCCAGCAGCTTGGAAGGGGGCGGGGAGACCCAGTACTTC	CASSLEGGGETQYF
NA	TRBD1	TRBV6-5	TRBJ1-1	TGTGCCAGCAGTAGCTCGGGACAGTTGAACACTGAAGCTTTCTTT	CASSSSGQLNTEAFF
NA	NA	TRBV6-5	TRBJ1-1	TGTGCCAGCAGTTACTCGGGCAGGAACACTGAAGCTTTCTTT	CASSYSGRNTEAFF